This passage covers 7 T cell receptor beta chains from one sample sequenced in a study of blood T cell repertoires in COVID-19. Only in-frame clones appear in the TCRdb table, and some are missing; sequencing was by immunoSEQ multiplex PCR. The sample records approximately 260,000 clones, approximately 86% being singletons. The sequenced material came from PBMCs or T cells enriched from blood (not recorded which). These receptors were taken from a young woman with acute COVID-19.

The chain couples TRBV4-2 to TRBJ2-7; maybe TRBD1 (5 bases). The CDR3 contains 15 residues. V lost 0 bases, J lost 0 bases, and 9 bases lay in between. Germline CDR1 and CDR2: LGHNA and YNFKEQ. CDR3 DNA: TGTGCCAGCAGCCAAGATTGGGGCAGCTCCTACGAGCAGTACTTC. Translated: CASSQDWGSSYEQYF.

V is TRBV5-1 and J is TRBJ1-1, with D unresolved. From germline, CDR1 is SGHRS and CDR2 YFSETQ. The CDR3 consists of 15 residues. The germline V and J ends were trimmed by 5 bases and 0 bases, with 14 bases remaining between them. DNA of the CDR3: TGCGCCAGCAGGGCCGGTAGCGCGGTGAACACTGAAGCTTTCTTT. It translates to CASRAGSAVNTEAFF.

The chain has TRBV19 and TRBJ1-1; weak D call: TRBD1 (5 bases). Germline V gene lookup returns CDR1 LNHDA and CDR2 SQIVND (reference sequence). The CDR3 loop spans 14 amino acids. V lost 0 bases to trimming and J lost 4 bases, with 9 bases between them. Written as DNA, the CDR3 is TGTGCCAGTAGTATAGATCTGGGGGGCACTGAAGCTTTCTTT. Translated: CASSIDLGGTEAFF.

This chain uses TRBV29-1 with TRBJ1-2, with D perhaps matching TRBD1 (5 bases). Trimming took 0 bases from V and 8 from J, leaving 25 bases between them. The CDR3 runs 17 residues. Germline V gene sequence: CDR1 SQVTM, CDR2 ANQGSEA. In DNA form, the CDR3 reads TGCAGCGTTGAAGATCCTCACGGCAGGGAATGGGCTCGCGGCTACACCTTC. This sequence encodes CSVEDPHGREWARGYTF.

This clone has more than one count but fewer than ten. This chain connects TRBV2 to TRBJ2-7; perhaps TRBD2 as D (5 bases). V was trimmed by 6 bases and J by 6 bases, leaving 9 bases between them. Germline CDR1 and CDR2: SNHLY and FYNNEI. This CDR3 spans 11 amino acids. CDR3 in amino acids: CASRPGVEQYF. The CDR3 region has the DNA TGTGCCAGCAGACCCGGGGTCGAGCAGTACTTC.

This clone was detected once. The chain employs TRBV15 and TRBJ2-2, with D maybe TRBD1 (5 bases). Germline V gene lookup returns CDR1 LNHNV and CDR2 YYDKDF (reference sequence). V was shortened by 4 bases and J by 4 bases, with 19 bases between the two germline ends. The CDR3 is 17 residues long. The CDR3 loop reads CATSKEYAGLRTGELFF. The CDR3 coding sequence is TGTGCCACCAGCAAGGAATATGCAGGGTTGCGCACCGGGGAGCTGTTTTTT.

V and J are TRBV12-3 or TRBV12-4 and TRBJ1-2; maybe TRBD1 (6 bases). CDR3 length equals 12 residues. Trimming stripped 5 bases from V and 4 bases from J, with 8 bases between. The CDR3 sequence: CASSRGGYGYTF. The DNA of the CDR3 is TGTGCCAGCAGTCGAGGGGGCTATGGCTACACCTTC.